Listed here are 32 T cell receptor beta chains from one sample, sequenced in a study of CXCR3-negative and CXCR3-positive naive CD8 T cells. TRB cDNA was prepared as libraries by UMI-labeled 5' RACE. TCRdb derives one entry per CDR3 protein from the 5' RACE reads, leaving out DNA. The sample's table shows just under 90,000 distinct CDR3 sequences. Their antigens are not known. The study's findings and limits: CXCR3-positive naive cells had TRB CDR3s that were more hydrophobic than CXCR3-negative naive cells had.

The sample consisted of naive CXCR3+ CD8+ T cells from blood. The subset is: CD45RO-CCR7+CD27+CD95- naive CD8+ T cells expressing CXCR3 (TNR3+). These receptors were collected from a human donor in good health. Some clones in this sample may be carry-over from other donors' samples.

The J gene is TRBJ2-2, the V gene TRBV27; the D gene TCRdb calls, TRBD1, cannot be checked with no DNA. CDR1 MNHEY and CDR2 SMNVEV come from the germline V gene (reference sequence). The CDR3 sequence is 16 residues long. CDR3 region: CASSLSIGGTFGELFF.

The chain joins TRBV5-6 to TRBJ1-4. Looked up from germline, CDR1 is SGHDT and CDR2 is YYEEEE. The CDR3 sequence is 17 residues long. The chain's CDR3 is CASSPSEYSDTNEKLFF.

V is TRBV18 and J is TRBJ2-5; the D call from TCRdb, TRBD1, cannot be confirmed without DNA. The CDR3 is 15 amino acids. Germline CDR1 is KGHSH and CDR2 is LQKENI. Here the CDR3 reads CASSPPYTGEETQYF.

CDR3 residues: CASSLSGGPLEQYF. The gene calls are TRBV27 and TRBJ2-7. The germline V gene encodes CDR1 MNHEY and CDR2 SMNVEV (reference sequence). The CDR3 loop spans 14 amino acids.

V gene TRBV28 combines with J gene TRBJ2-5; TCRdb lists TRBD2, though no DNA is available to test this call. The V gene's germline CDR1 is MDHEN and CDR2 SYDVKM. The CDR3 extends over 16 amino acids. CDR3 loop: CASSFPLTSAQETQYF. The whole variable domain, remainder taken from reference TRBV28 and TRBJ2-5, is DVKVTQSSRYLVKRTGEKVFLECVQDMDHENMFWYRQDPGLGLRLIYFSYDVKMKEKGDIPEGYSVSREKKERFSLILESASTNQTSMYLCASSFPLTSAQETQYFGPGTRLLVL.

J is TRBJ2-3 and V is TRBV7-2; TCRdb's assignment of TRBD2 cannot be checked, as there is no DNA. The CDR3 is made up of 15 amino acids. Germline CDR1 is SGHTA and CDR2 is FQGNSA. The CDR3 loop is CASSLYPSSTDTQYF.

The CDR3 spells CASRPPLDSRRTEAFF. V gene TRBV6-2 or TRBV6-3 combines with J gene TRBJ1-1; TCRdb's D gene call, TRBD1, goes unchecked for lack of DNA. Germline V CDR1 and CDR2: MNHEY, SVGEGT. The CDR3 consists of 16 residues.

This sequence joins TRBV20-1 and TRBJ2-1; the D call from TCRdb, TRBD1, cannot be confirmed without DNA. Germline CDR1 DFQATT, CDR2 SNEGSKA (reference sequence). This CDR3 spans 16 amino acids. CDR3 loop: CRGLGFGSVGYNEQFF.

The CDR3 loop is CSVSGVGTSGHEQFF. The chain recombines TRBV29-1 with TRBJ2-1; without DNA, the TCRdb call of TRBD2 cannot be checked. From germline, CDR1 is SQVTM and CDR2 ANQGSEA. The length of the CDR3 is 15 residues.

The chain carries TRBV12-3 or TRBV12-4 and TRBJ2-1. The CDR3 totals 15 residues. CDR3 sequence: CASSFKAETHNEQFF.

The rearrangement uses TRBV15 and TRBJ2-1; the TCRdb call, TRBD2, lacks DNA for checking. The CDR3 runs to 12 residues. Germline values: CDR1 LNHNV, CDR2 YYDKDF (reference sequence). CDR3 in amino acids: CATQRGTSGQFF.

The chain recombines TRBV28 with TRBJ2-3; without DNA, the TCRdb call of TRBD2 cannot be checked. This CDR3 has 11 residues. CDR1 MDHEN and CDR2 SYDVKM come from the germline V gene. The CDR3 reads CASSSGGTQYF.

The gene calls are TRBV15 and TRBJ2-1; the D call from TCRdb, TRBD2, cannot be confirmed without DNA. CDR1 is LNHNV and CDR2 is YYDKDF in the germline V gene (reference sequence). This CDR3 contains 14 residues. CDR3 residues: CATSGRDGLDEQFF.

V usage is TRBV30 and J usage is TRBJ1-5. From germline, CDR1 is GTSNPN and CDR2 SVGIG (reference sequence). The CDR3 totals 14 residues. CDR3 loop: CAGSRDGSNQPQHF.

The chain uses TRBV9 and TRBJ1-1. This CDR3 has 15 residues. Germline values: CDR1 SGDLS, CDR2 YYNGEE. Here the CDR3 reads CASSVEGSGITEAFF.

The V call is TRBV29-1, the J call TRBJ2-1. The V gene's germline CDR1 is SQVTM and CDR2 ANQGSEA. The CDR3 runs to 15 residues. The CDR3 loop is CSVEVQGTAYNEQFF.

The chain has TRBV21-1 and TRBJ2-1; TCRdb picks TRBD1, but there is no DNA to check that call. TRBV21-1 is tagged as a pseudogene. The CDR3 runs to 18 residues. The CDR3: CASSKDGRQGDHYNEQFF.

The chain recombines TRBV12-3 or TRBV12-4 with TRBJ1-1; the TRBD1 assignment by TCRdb is unverifiable without DNA. The length of the CDR3 is 13 residues. This CDR3 is CASRSTGGTEAFF.

This chain links TRBV2 with TRBJ2-7; the D call of TRBD2 rests on TCRdb alone, since no DNA is present to check it. CDR1 is SNHLY and CDR2 is FYNNEI in the germline V gene. The CDR3 runs 13 residues. CDR3 region: CASNMGLSYEQYF.

The CDR3 loop reads CASALRGLAGGTDTQYF. The chain combines TRBV4-1 with TRBJ2-3; there is no DNA to check the TCRdb D call of TRBD2. Germline-derived CDR1 and CDR2 are MGHRA and YSYEKL. The CDR3 runs to 17 residues.

The rearrangement joins TRBV5-1 to TRBJ2-5; TCRdb outputs TRBD1, but without DNA this stays unchecked. The germline V gene encodes CDR1 SGHRS and CDR2 YFSETQ. The CDR3 spans 15 residues. The CDR3 loop is CASSFRDPYQETQYF.

The V gene is TRBV9, the J gene TRBJ2-1; TCRdb gives TRBD2 as the D gene, but with no DNA this cannot be confirmed. Germline V gene sequence: CDR1 SGDLS, CDR2 YYNGEE. The CDR3 length is 16 residues. CDR3 sequence reads: CASSGYPGTSDFEQFF. The whole variable domain, remainder taken from reference TRBV9 and TRBJ2-1, is DSGVTQTPKHLITATGQRVTLRCSPRSGDLSVYWYQQSLDQGLQFLIQYYNGEERAKGNILERFSAQQFPDLHSELNLSSLELGDSALYFCASSGYPGTSDFEQFFGPGTRLTVL.

The gene calls are TRBV29-1 and TRBJ2-7; absent DNA, TCRdb's TRBD2 call cannot be checked. Germline assignment: CDR1 SQVTM and CDR2 ANQGSEA. The CDR3 runs 11 residues. The CDR3 spells CSGGSGDEQYF.

The chain couples TRBV6-6 to TRBJ2-2; TCRdb calls TRBD1, which cannot be checked without DNA. The V gene's germline CDR1 is MNHNY and CDR2 SVGAGI (reference sequence). The CDR3 spans 14 residues. The CDR3 reads CASNPGDNTGELFF.

The chain links TRBV29-1 to TRBJ2-5; checking the TCRdb D call of TRBD2 is not possible without DNA. CDR3 length: 15 amino acids. Germline V lookup: CDR1 SQVTM, CDR2 ANQGSEA. The CDR3 region is CSVGSLGREGETQYF. Looking up the rest from reference TRBV29-1 and TRBJ2-5 gives the full variable domain: SAVISQKPSRDICQRGTSLTIQCQVDSQVTMMFWYRQQPGQSLTLIATANQGSEATYESGFVIDKFPISRPNLTFSTLTVSNMSPEDSSIYLCSVGSLGREGETQYFGPGTRLLVL.

The chain uses TRBV5-5 and TRBJ2-1. There are 13 residues in the CDR3. From germline, CDR1 is SGHKS and CDR2 YYEKEE (reference sequence). CDR3 sequence: CASSLDTHNEQFF.

CDR3 region: CASSQEALILGESPLHF. This chain uses TRBV4-1 with TRBJ1-6. The CDR3 length is 17 residues. Germline CDR1 is MGHRA and CDR2 is YSYEKL.

The V call is TRBV7-6, the J call TRBJ2-2; TCRdb lists TRBD2, though no DNA is available to test this call. In germline, CDR1 is SGHVS, CDR2 FNYEAQ. The CDR3 contains 19 residues. CDR3 residues: CASSLDRLAGTANTGELFF.

The chain has TRBV29-1 and TRBJ2-7; TCRdb's D gene call, TRBD1, goes unchecked for lack of DNA. This CDR3 comprises 12 residues. Germline CDR1 and CDR2: SQVTM and ANQGSEA. The CDR3 is CSVDIGTEEQYF.

The rearrangement uses TRBV29-1 and TRBJ2-6; TCRdb selects TRBD1, and the lack of DNA leaves this call unchecked. The germline gives CDR1 SQVTM, CDR2 ANQGSEA. The CDR3 has 16 residues. CDR3 residues: CSVLTTGPSGANVLTF.

This chain uses TRBV27 with TRBJ2-1; TCRdb returns TRBD1, unconfirmable since there is no DNA. CDR3 size: 13 residues. CDR1 is MNHEY, CDR2 SMNVEV, per germline (reference sequence). CDR3 protein: CASRIQGANEQFF.

The chain links TRBV12-3 or TRBV12-4 to TRBJ1-1; TCRdb's assignment of TRBD1 cannot be checked, as there is no DNA. This CDR3 contains 14 residues. CDR3 sequence: CASSSDDRVPEAFF.